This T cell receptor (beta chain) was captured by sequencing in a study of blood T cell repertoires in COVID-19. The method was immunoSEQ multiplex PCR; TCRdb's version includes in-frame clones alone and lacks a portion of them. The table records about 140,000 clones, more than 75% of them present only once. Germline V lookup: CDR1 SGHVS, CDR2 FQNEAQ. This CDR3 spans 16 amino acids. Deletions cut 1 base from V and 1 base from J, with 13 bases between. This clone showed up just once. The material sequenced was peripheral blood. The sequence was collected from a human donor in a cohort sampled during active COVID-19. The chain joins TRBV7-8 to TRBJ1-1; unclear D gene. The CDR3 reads CASSLGHTGSNTEAFF. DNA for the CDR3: TGTGCCAGCAGCTTAGGCCACACGGGATCGAACACTGAAGCTTTCTTT.